This TCR beta chain was sequenced during a study of T cells after posttransplantation cyclophosphamide. Busulfan-fludarabine conditioning, marrow transplant, and cyclophosphamide on days +3 and +4 were administered. The table came from immunoSEQ multiplex PCR; TCRdb's copy has only in-frame clones and leaves some out. The sample has roughly 11,000 clones; about 93% are singletons. Findings and caveats of the study: After PTCy, TRB diversity resembled that of CNI/methotrexate controls. TRB overlap between skin or GI tissue T cells and blood was limited. Donor-recipient repertoire similarity was low at 1-2 months, rising over year one.

The V end lost 4 bases, the J end lost 1 base, and 14 bases lay between the germline ends. CDR3 length equals 15 residues. The germline V gene encodes CDR1 SGHTS and CDR2 YDEGEE. Remarks on this clone: Its cognate antigen is unknown.

This specimen consisted of PBMCs, obtained after allogeneic stem cell transplant with posttransplant cyclophosphamide. The sequence derives from a female patient aged 30 to 40 who received an allogeneic stem cell transplant from an unrelated donor, was CMV-positive, and had no GVHD. Some T cells here may be from the graft donor. The chain has TRBV5-8 and TRBJ1-1; weak D call: TRBD1 (5 bases). CDR3 region: CASSLDRQTNTEAFF. In DNA form, the CDR3 reads TGTGCCAGCAGCCTTGACCGACAGACGAACACTGAAGCTTTCTTT.